The clone carrying this TCR beta chain was seen many times. The data stem from a study of T-cell memory formation after mild COVID-19. After 5'RACE with constant-segment primers, TCR alpha and TCR beta cDNA libraries carrying sample barcodes and UMIs were obtained. TCRdb re-called the 5' RACE reads with MiXCR, one entry per CDR3 protein. The sample holds around 340,000 distinct CDR3 sequences, roughly 15% seen once. This CDR3 region has 14 residues. Germline V gene data show CDR1 as GTSNPN and CDR2 as SVGIG (reference sequence). V was cut by 0 bases and J by 6 bases, with 11 bases left in between. Sequencing was performed on PBMCs or a T cell subset sorted from them (not recorded which). The chain is built from TRBV30 and TRBJ2-2, with unresolved D. The source is a man between 18 and 29 years old who had mild COVID-19 (a few samples of this study predate the infection). Cell type and time point are not known. The CDR3: CAWSVIIGAGELFF. CDR3 coding DNA: TGTGCCTGGAGTGTAATAATTGGGGCCGGGGAGCTGTTTTTT.